The entry below describes one T cell receptor (beta chain). Its antigen remains unidentified. Trimming removed 5 bases at V and 7 bases at J, with 8 bases between. There are 11 residues in the CDR3. Germline values: CDR1 SQVTM, CDR2 ANQGSEA. This record comes from a study of shared clonotypes between healthy human individuals. Nashville, Tennessee was home to all donors, who were Caucasian adults. General study results and limits: Among the subsets, naive ones generally showed larger estimated richness than memory ones.

Original data processing: Quality scores were absent from the junction-only immunoSEQ sequences, so filtering differed. Libraries were prepared by immunoSEQ multiplex PCR; TCRdb keeps only in-frame clonotypes and omits some of them. D and trimming come from the DNA, and the V and J calls and clone size come from that table. This sample yields 2 million to 2.5 million clones, of which roughly 90% are seen a single time; more than 0.35% belongs to the top ten. The sequence derives from a man aged 18 to 30 in good health. Some clones in this sample may be carry-over from other donors' samples. The sequenced material came from naive CD4+ T cells from PBMCs. Subset given: CD45RA+ positively selected. This chain connects TRBV29-1 to TRBJ1-4; no definite D call. CDR3 amino acids: CSVQQAEKLFF. The CDR3 coding sequence is TGCAGCGTTCAGCAAGCTGAAAAACTGTTTTTT.